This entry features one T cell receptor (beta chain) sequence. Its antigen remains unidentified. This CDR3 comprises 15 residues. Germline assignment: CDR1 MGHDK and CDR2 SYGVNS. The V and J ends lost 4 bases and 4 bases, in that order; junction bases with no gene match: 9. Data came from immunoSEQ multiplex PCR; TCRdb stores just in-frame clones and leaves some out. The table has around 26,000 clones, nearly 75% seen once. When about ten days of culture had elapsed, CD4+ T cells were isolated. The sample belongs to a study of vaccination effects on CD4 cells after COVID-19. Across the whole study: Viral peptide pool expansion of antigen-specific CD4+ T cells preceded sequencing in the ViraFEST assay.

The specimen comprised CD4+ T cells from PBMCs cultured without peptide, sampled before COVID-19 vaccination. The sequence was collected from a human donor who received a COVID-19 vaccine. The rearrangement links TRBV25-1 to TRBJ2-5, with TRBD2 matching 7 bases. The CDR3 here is CASSGALSGVETQYF. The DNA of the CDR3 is TGTGCCAGCAGTGGGGCCCTGAGCGGGGTAGAGACCCAGTACTTC.